This TCR beta chain is drawn from a study of blood T cell repertoires in COVID-19. At the level of the study: The analysed material was cDNA or gDNA that came from T cells, B-cell-depleted T cells, or PBMCs.

Only in-frame clones appear in the TCRdb table, and some are missing; sequencing was by immunoSEQ multiplex PCR. This table holds 250,000 to 350,000 clones, 80% to 90% found once. CDR1 KGHSH and CDR2 LQKENI come from the germline V gene. V was pared by 3 bases and J by 6 bases, with 14 bases between. The CDR3 covers 14 residues. Sequencing used peripheral blood. The chain uses TRBV18 and TRBJ1-2; no clear D. The receptor's source is a woman between 50 and 59 years old with acute or convalescent COVID-19. CDR3 coding DNA: TGTGCCAGCTCACCTACCGACCAGGATCATGGCTACACCTTC. Translated: CASSPTDQDHGYTF.